This TCR beta chain was sequenced in a study of shared clonotypes between healthy human individuals (dated by TCRdb to 2020 to 2021). About the study as a whole: A couple of women and three men aged 18 to 49 years were included in the cohort. For each donor, CD4 naive and CD4 memory were each given three plates, CD8 naive was given two plates, and CD8 memory was given one plate. To estimate repertoire size and how much clonotype sharing occurs between individuals, the study deeply sequenced the blood TCR repertoires of five healthy adults. Libraries were prepared and TCR repertoires were sequenced by different laboratories using diverse techniques, in order to increase sequencing depth and limit assay-specific biases. Leukapheresis yielded between about 0.9 and 9.5 billion PBMCs per donor. Paper-wide results and their limitations: Sampling was restricted to blood, and TCR repertoires in tissue are likely to differ from TCR repertoires in blood. The small number of donors limited the genetic and exposure-history diversity represented. Compared with non-shared clonotypes, the clonotypes found in all four sorted-subset donors had higher generation probabilities. Based on pairwise subsampling, the degree of clonotype sharing among donors was expected to be affected by sequencing depth. Across four donors, around 5% of naive CD4, 3.5% of naive CD8, around 2.1% of memory CD4, and about 0.4% of memory CD8 clonotypes were shared. Estimated clonotype richness was generally larger for naive than for memory subsets. Even with the large sequencing depth, rarefaction of the sorted-subset datasets indicated that sequencing was incomplete.

Using the deep immunoSEQ assay, multiplex PCR amplified TCR CDR3 regions from genomic DNA. Genomic DNA extracted from each cell subset was distributed evenly over all wells of several immunoSEQ 96-well plates, and each plate served as one replicate. For sorted subsets, each replicate PCR was loaded with roughly 200 ng genomic DNA, equivalent to roughly 30,000 T cell genomes. Purified libraries were measured with a Qubit 3.0 fluorometer, size-checked on a Bioanalyzer 2100, and measured again with the KAPA Library Quantification kit. A separate single-read 150-cycle Illumina NextSeq 550 flow cell was used to sequence each immunoSEQ 96-well plate. On the study's bioinformatics: The immunoSEQ output contained only junctional sequences without quality scores, so filtering could not match that applied to full-length reads. Sequences were annotated with PyIR, a Python wrapper for IgBLAST v1.9, and V/J genes and CDR3 were assigned using IMGT germline references. Reads were removed for weak V/J assignments (E-value above 1e-6), missing CDR3, stop codons, out-of-frame junctions, or ambiguous translated residues. A V3J clonotype was defined by an identical inferred V gene, J gene, and CDR3 amino acid sequence. To compute the percentage overlap between repertoires, the number of shared unique clonotypes was divided by the size of the smaller repertoire. Richness of each repertoire was evaluated using RTK rarefaction, the Chao1 estimator, and Recon v2.1 estimates of unobserved clonotypes. For all TCRbeta clonotypes obtained by the gDNA method from a few donors, generation probabilities were computed with OLGA. Here the immuneACCESS table is served through TCRdb, limited to in-frame sequences with V and J called. Missing clones are a known gap in these copies; in checked studies unresolved V genes cover under half, and the rest lacks a known reason. Clone size and the V and J calls come from that table; the DNA yielded D and trimming. The sample includes more than 500,000 clones, with approximately 95% observed a single time. The ten largest account for 0.11% of the sample.

Regarding this clone: The antigen it binds to is not known. Base qualities are not at hand, and no much larger clone is one base apart.

CD8 naive samples consisted of CD45RO-negative cells that were positively selected for CCR7, yielding a CD45RA+CCR7+ population without TemRA cells. Donors were healthy HIV-negative adults with no recently reported acute infections or vaccinations. All donors were Caucasian adults living in Nashville, Tennessee, USA. Blood was obtained by leukapheresis, after which PBMCs were separated by Ficoll-Histopaque density gradient centrifugation and cryopreserved in liquid nitrogen vapor phase. Analytical flow cytometry was used to check the purity and quantity of each magnetically sorted T cell population. Genomic DNA was isolated from each sorted fraction and quantified by UV absorbance on a Nanodrop 2000c. Material: naive CD8+ T cells sorted from blood. The meaning of the sample's cell subset or site label: CD45RA+CCR7+. This receptor was obtained from a woman aged 30 to 39 in good health.

CDR3 protein: CAISDDLREGLFNEQFF. In nucleotides, the sequence is TGTGCCATCAGTGATGATCTGCGGGAGGGCCTGTTCAATGAGCAGTTCTTC. The chain is made from TRBV10-3 and TRBJ2-1, with 9 central nucleotides matching TRBD2. The CDR3 holds 17 amino acids from the cysteine to the phenylalanine. Only the CDR3 portion is preserved as DNA: 51 bases, with reading frame beginning at the first base. Trimming removed 3 bases from V and 6 bases from J; the gene matches leave 12 bases unexplained. Taken from the germline V gene, the CDR1 and CDR2 loops are ENHRY and SYGVKD.